Listed below are T cell receptor beta chains from one sample, sequenced in a study of T cell changes during pregnancy in multiple sclerosis. Method: immunoSEQ multiplex PCR; TCRdb's copy keeps in-frame clones and lacks some. The sample holds about 93,000 clones, around 92% seen once. Sequencing used peripheral blood, obtained after pregnancy. The receptors were sampled from a female donor with multiple sclerosis, enrolled in a pregnancy study. The CDR3 runs from the conserved cysteine through the conserved F or W. The D gene is left open where the match is weak. Clone size is shown for a subset of rows, as once, few, many or a class of expanded clone.

D: NA
J: TRBJ2-1
size: NA
V: TRBV6-6
DNA: TGTGCCACAACCAGCACTAACAATGAGCAGTTCTTC
CDR3: CATTSTNNEQFF

D: NA
J: TRBJ2-3
size: NA
V: TRBV18
DNA: TGTGCCAGCTCACCAATATCCGGAGGCACAGATACGCAGTATTTT
CDR3: CASSPISGGTDTQYF

D: NA
J: TRBJ2-7
size: NA
V: TRBV7-3
DNA: TGTGCCAGCAGCTTAAGCCCCCTAGACGAGCAGTACTTC
CDR3: CASSLSPLDEQYF

D: TRBD1
J: TRBJ2-7
size: NA
V: TRBV5-8
DNA: TGTGCCAGCAGCGGGGGGACAGGGGAGGCCTACGAGCAGTACTTC
CDR3: CASSGGTGEAYEQYF

D: NA
J: TRBJ1-2
size: NA
V: TRBV19
DNA: TGTGCCAGTAGTAAACCGGGACACCCCTATGGCTACACCTTC
CDR3: CASSKPGHPYGYTF

D: TRBD1
J: TRBJ2-7
size: NA
V: TRBV5-8
DNA: TGTGCCAGCAGCTTGGTTGGACAGGGGTCCCACGAGCAGTACTTC
CDR3: CASSLVGQGSHEQYF

D: TRBD1
J: TRBJ2-5
size: NA
V: TRBV30
DNA: TGTGCCTGGAACCGGGACAGGGCACAAGAGACCCAGTACTTC
CDR3: CAWNRDRAQETQYF

D: TRBD1
J: TRBJ2-2
size: NA
V: TRBV7-6
DNA: TGTGCCAGCAGCTTCCGGACAGGGAACACCGGGGAGCTGTTTTTT
CDR3: CASSFRTGNTGELFF

D: TRBD2
J: TRBJ2-5
size: once
V: TRBV29-1
DNA: TGCAGCGTTGAAGGGACTAGCGGGAGGTGGGAGACCCAGTACTTC
CDR3: CSVEGTSGRWETQYF

D: TRBD2
J: TRBJ2-3
size: NA
V: TRBV27
DNA: TGTGCCAGCAATCGCGGGGGTACGCAGTATTTT
CDR3: CASNRGGTQYF

D: TRBD1
J: TRBJ1-2
size: NA
V: TRBV27
DNA: TGTGCCAGCAAGTCCCAGCTCCGGGACAGGGGAATAAAAGGCTACACCTTC
CDR3: CASKSQLRDRGIKGYTF

D: TRBD2
J: TRBJ2-3
size: NA
V: TRBV12-5
DNA: TGTGCTAGTGGTCGGGGGGGAGGGGTCCGTGATACGCAGTATTTT
CDR3: CASGRGGGVRDTQYF

D: TRBD1
J: TRBJ1-1
size: NA
V: TRBV29-1
DNA: TGCAGCGTTTTAAGGGGGCACGACACTGAAGCTTTCTTT
CDR3: CSVLRGHDTEAFF

D: TRBD1
J: TRBJ1-1
size: once
V: TRBV7-9
DNA: TGTGCCAGCAGCCTGGGGAGGACAGGGGTCACTGAAGCTTTCTTT
CDR3: CASSLGRTGVTEAFF

D: NA
J: TRBJ2-5
size: once
V: TRBV29-1
DNA: TGCAGCGTAGCCGGGACAAGCCAAGAGACCCAGTACTTC
CDR3: CSVAGTSQETQYF

D: TRBD1
J: TRBJ1-2
size: NA
V: TRBV5-1
DNA: TGCGCCAGCAGCTTAGGGACAGGGGATGGCTACACCTTC
CDR3: CASSLGTGDGYTF

D: TRBD1
J: TRBJ2-7
size: once
V: TRBV4-1
DNA: TGCGCCAGCAGCCAAGAGGGGTCAGGGGGTAAGAGGGACGAGCAGTACTTC
CDR3: CASSQEGSGGKRDEQYF

D: TRBD2
J: TRBJ2-5
size: NA
V: TRBV29-1
DNA: TGCAGCTCACGGGAGGGGTTTGAGACCCAGTACTTC
CDR3: CSSREGFETQYF

D: NA
J: TRBJ1-6
size: NA
V: TRBV14
DNA: TGTGCCAGCAGCCTCGCGAAAAATTCACCCCTCCACTTT
CDR3: CASSLAKNSPLHF

D: NA
J: TRBJ2-6
size: NA
V: TRBV7-6
DNA: TGTGCCAGCAGCCAGGGCCCCCCGGGCTCTGGGGCCAACGTCCTGACTTTC
CDR3: CASSQGPPGSGANVLTF

D: TRBD2
J: TRBJ2-7
size: NA
V: TRBV9
DNA: TGTGCCAGCAGCCCCCACCAGGGACTAGCGGCCTCCTACGAGCAGTACTTC
CDR3: CASSPHQGLAASYEQYF

D: NA
J: TRBJ2-5
size: NA
V: TRBV5-1
DNA: TGCGCCAGCAGCTTGGCCGGTGGAGAGACCCAGTACTTC
CDR3: CASSLAGGETQYF

D: TRBD1
J: TRBJ1-4
size: NA
V: TRBV11-3
DNA: TGTGCCAGCAGCGCCGAAAAGGGACAGGCCAAACCTAATGAAAAACTGTTTTTT
CDR3: CASSAEKGQAKPNEKLFF

D: TRBD1
J: TRBJ2-1
size: NA
V: TRBV5-4
DNA: TGTGCCAGCAGCTTTCCGGGACAGGGGGCTAGGAATGAGCAGTTCTTC
CDR3: CASSFPGQGARNEQFF

D: TRBD1
J: TRBJ2-5
size: once
V: TRBV25-1
DNA: TGTGCCAGCAGTGATAACAGGGGCTCCCAAGAGACCCAGTACTTC
CDR3: CASSDNRGSQETQYF

D: TRBD1
J: TRBJ1-2
size: NA
V: TRBV6-5
DNA: TGTGCCAGCAGTTATGGGGGACAGGGTGGCTATGGCTACACCTTC
CDR3: CASSYGGQGGYGYTF